This T cell receptor (beta chain) was sequenced for a study of EBV T-cell therapy then PD-1 blockade in nasopharyngeal carcinoma. Treatment indicated: AdE1-LMPpoly-expanded autologous EBV-specific T-cell therapy followed by anti-PD-1 nivolumab. The CDR3 spans 17 residues. The V gene end was trimmed by 0 bases and the J gene end by 0 bases; junction bases not matched to a gene: 6. Germline CDR1 is LGHDT and CDR2 is YNNKEL (reference sequence). TCRdb's copy holds only in-frame clones and misses some; the assay was immunoSEQ multiplex PCR. The sample has some 20,000 clones; 84% are singletons. In the case of this clone: What it recognizes is unknown.

Sequenced here: CD8+ T cells from blood, sampled at approximately day 31 from a patient whose treatment included autologous EBV-specific T cells and nivolumab. This chain connects TRBV3-1 (or the pseudogene TRBV3-2) to TRBJ2-5; the match to TRBD2 covers 8 bases. This receptor was taken from a middle-aged man with nasopharyngeal carcinoma. CDR3 sequence: CASSQDWASGYQETQYF. The CDR3 DNA sequence: TGTGCCAGCAGCCAAGATTGGGCTAGCGGGTACCAAGAGACCCAGTACTTC.